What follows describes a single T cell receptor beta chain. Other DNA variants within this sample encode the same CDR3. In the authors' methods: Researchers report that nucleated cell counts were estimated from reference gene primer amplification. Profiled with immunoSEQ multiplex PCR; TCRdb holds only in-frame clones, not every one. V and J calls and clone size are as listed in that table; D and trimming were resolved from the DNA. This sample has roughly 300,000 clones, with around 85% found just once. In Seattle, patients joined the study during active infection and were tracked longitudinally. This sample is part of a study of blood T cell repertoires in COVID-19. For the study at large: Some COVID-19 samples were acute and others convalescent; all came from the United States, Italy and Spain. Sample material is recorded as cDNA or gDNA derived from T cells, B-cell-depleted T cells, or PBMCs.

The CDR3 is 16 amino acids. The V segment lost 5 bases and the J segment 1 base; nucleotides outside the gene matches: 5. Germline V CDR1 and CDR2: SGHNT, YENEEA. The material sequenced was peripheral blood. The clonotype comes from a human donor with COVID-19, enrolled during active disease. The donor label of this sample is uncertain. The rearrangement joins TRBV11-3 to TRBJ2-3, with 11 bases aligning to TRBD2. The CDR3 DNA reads TGTGCCAGCAGCCCGGGGACTAGCGGACGCACAGATACGCAGTATTTT. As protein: CASSPGTSGRTDTQYF. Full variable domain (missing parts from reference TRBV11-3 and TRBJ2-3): EAGVVQSPRYKIIEKKQPVAFWCNPISGHNTLYWYLQNLGQGPELLIRYENEEAVDDSQLPKDRFSAERLKGVDSTLKIQPAELGDSAVYLCASSPGTSGRTDTQYFGPGTRLTVL.